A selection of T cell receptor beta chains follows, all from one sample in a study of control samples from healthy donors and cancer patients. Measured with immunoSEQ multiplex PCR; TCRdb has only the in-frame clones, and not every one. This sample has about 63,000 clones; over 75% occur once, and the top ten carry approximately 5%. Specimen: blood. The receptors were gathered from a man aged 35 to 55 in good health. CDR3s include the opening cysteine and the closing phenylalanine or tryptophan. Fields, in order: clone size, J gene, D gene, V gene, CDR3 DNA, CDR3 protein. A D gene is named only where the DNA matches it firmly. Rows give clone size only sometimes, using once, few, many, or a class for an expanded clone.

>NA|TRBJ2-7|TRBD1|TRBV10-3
TGTGCCATCGCGACAGGGGAGTATTTCGAGCAGTACTTC
CAIATGEYFEQYF
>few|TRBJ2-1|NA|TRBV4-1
TGCGCCAGCAGCCAGGTCGTCCAGTTTAAAGGTGAGCAGTTCTTC
CASSQVVQFKGEQFF
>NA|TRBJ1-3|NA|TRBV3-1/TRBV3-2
TGTGCCAGCAGCCAAAGAGCTTCCACAGGGCGCGGAAACACCATATATTTT
CASSQRASTGRGNTIYF
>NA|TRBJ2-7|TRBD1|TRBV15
TGTGCCACCAGCGGACGACAGGGGAGCTCCTACGAGCAGTACTTC
CATSGRQGSSYEQYF
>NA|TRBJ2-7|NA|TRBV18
TGTGCCAGCTCACCACCGGGGCTGGGGTCCTACGAGCAGTACTTC
CASSPPGLGSYEQYF
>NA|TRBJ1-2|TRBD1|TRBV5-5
TGTGCCAGCAGCTTGGAAACCGGGACAGGGCCCAAGGGCTATGGCTACACCTTC
CASSLETGTGPKGYGYTF
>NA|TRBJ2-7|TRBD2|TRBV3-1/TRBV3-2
TGTGCCAGCAGCCAAGGCGGGGCGGGAGGGTTGCAGGAGCAGTACTTC
CASSQGGAGGLQEQYF
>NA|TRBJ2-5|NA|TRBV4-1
TGCGCCAGCAGCCAAGATCGAGGGGTGGCGTACCAAGAGACCCAGTACTTC
CASSQDRGVAYQETQYF
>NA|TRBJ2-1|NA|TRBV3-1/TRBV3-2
TGTGCCAGCAGCCAAAGGCGGGACGGGGAGCAGTTCTTC
CASSQRRDGEQFF
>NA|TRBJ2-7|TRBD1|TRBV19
TGTGCCAGTACCCCCTACGGGACAGGGGGTTCCTACGAGCAGTACTTC
CASTPYGTGGSYEQYF
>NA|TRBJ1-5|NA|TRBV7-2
TGTGCCAGCAGCTTAGTGGGGGGAGGGATCGGTCAGCCCCAGCATTTT
CASSLVGGGIGQPQHF
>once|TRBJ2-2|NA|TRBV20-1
TGCAGTGCTAGTCTAACGACTGGAACCACCGGGGAGCTGTTTTTT
CSASLTTGTTGELFF
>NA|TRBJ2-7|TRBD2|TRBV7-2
TGTGCCAGCAGCTTAGCGTTGGCCTTAGCGGGAGGGACGAGCTCCTACGAGCAGTACTTC
CASSLALALAGGTSSYEQYF
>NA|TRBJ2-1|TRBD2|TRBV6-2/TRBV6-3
TGTGCCAGCAGTTACCCTAGACTAGCAGATGAGCAGTTCTTC
CASSYPRLADEQFF
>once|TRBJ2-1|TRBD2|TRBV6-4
TGTGCCAGCAGTGAGGTACGGGGGGGCATCGATGAGCAGTTCTTC
CASSEVRGGIDEQFF
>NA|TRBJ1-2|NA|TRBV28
TGTGCCAGCAGTCTCCCCAGGGGATATGGCTACACCTTC
CASSLPRGYGYTF
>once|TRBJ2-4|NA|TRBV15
TGTGCCACCAGCAGAGATCAATCCGGGAGTGCAAACATTCAGTACTTC
CATSRDQSGSANIQYF
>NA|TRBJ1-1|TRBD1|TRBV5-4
TGTGCCAGCAGACCGGGCCTCCGGGACAGGGCCATTACCGAAGCTTTCTTT
CASRPGLRDRAITEAFF
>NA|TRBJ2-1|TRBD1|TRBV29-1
TGCAGCGGGGGACAGGGGGCGTCGAATGAGCAGTTCTTC
CSGGQGASNEQFF
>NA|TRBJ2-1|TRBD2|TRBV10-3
TGTGCCATCAGTGAGGTAGCGGGGACATCCCAGACCCACAATGAGCAGTTCTTC
CAISEVAGTSQTHNEQFF
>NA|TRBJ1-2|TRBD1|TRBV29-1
TGCAGCGTCGTAGACAGGGGAAGGGACTATGGCTACACCTTC
CSVVDRGRDYGYTF
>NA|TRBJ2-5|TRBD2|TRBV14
TGTGCCAGCAGCCAATCCTCCTCAAGGACTAGCGGGGGACAAGAGACCCAGTACTTC
CASSQSSSRTSGGQETQYF
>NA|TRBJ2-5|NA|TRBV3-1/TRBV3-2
TGTGCCAGCAGCCAAGTTGGGGGGCGTGGGTCAGAGACCCAGTACTTC
CASSQVGGRGSETQYF
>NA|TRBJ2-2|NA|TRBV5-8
TGTGCCAGCAGCCAAACAGGGCACCCGAACACCGGGGAGCTGTTTTTT
CASSQTGHPNTGELFF
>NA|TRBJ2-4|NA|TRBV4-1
TGCGCCAGCAGCCAAGAGTCTGGGACCAGGAACATTCAGTACTTC
CASSQESGTRNIQYF
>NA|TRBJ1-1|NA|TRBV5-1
TGCGCCAGCAGCTTGCGTGTTGGAGAAGCTTTCTTT
CASSLRVGEAFF
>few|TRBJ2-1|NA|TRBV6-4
TGTGCCAGCAGTGACTGGGGGGGCTTCGAGCAGTTCTTC
CASSDWGGFEQFF
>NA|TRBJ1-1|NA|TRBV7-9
TGTGCCAGCAGCCCGCCGGGGGGCGGGAACACTGAAGCTTTCTTT
CASSPPGGGNTEAFF
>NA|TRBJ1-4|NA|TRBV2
TGTGCCAGCAGTGTTTCCCTTCTCGACGTATCAAATGAAAAACTGTTTTTT
CASSVSLLDVSNEKLFF
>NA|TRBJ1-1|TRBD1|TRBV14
TGTGCCAGCAGCCAATCTCGGCCGGGACAGGCGGCTTTCTTT
CASSQSRPGQAAFF
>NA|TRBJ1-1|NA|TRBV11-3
TGTGCCAGCAGCTTAGAGGGTTTGGGAGGTGAAGCTTTCTTT
CASSLEGLGGEAFF
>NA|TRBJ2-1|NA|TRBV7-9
TGTGCCAGCAGCTTAGCGCAGGGGAGCAATGAGCAGTTCTTC
CASSLAQGSNEQFF
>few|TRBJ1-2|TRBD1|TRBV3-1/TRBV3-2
TGTGCCAGCAGCCCGAGATCCAGACAGGGGGACTATGGCTACACCTTC
CASSPRSRQGDYGYTF
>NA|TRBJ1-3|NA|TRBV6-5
TGTGCCAGCAGTTACTCAGGGGAGTCTGGAAACACCATATATTTT
CASSYSGESGNTIYF
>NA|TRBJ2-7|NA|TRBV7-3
TGTGCCAGCAGCTTAGGGCCGACCAGCTACGAGCAGTACTTC
CASSLGPTSYEQYF
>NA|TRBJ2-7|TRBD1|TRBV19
TGTGCCAGTAGTACGACAGGGGGCTTCCCCTACGAGCAGTACTTC
CASSTTGGFPYEQYF
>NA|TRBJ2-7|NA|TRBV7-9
TGTGCCAGCAGTTACAGGCCCTACGAGCAGTACTTC
CASSYRPYEQYF
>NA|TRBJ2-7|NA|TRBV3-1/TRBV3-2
TGTGCCAGCAGCCAAGGGTGGATCTCCTACGAGCAGTACTTC
CASSQGWISYEQYF
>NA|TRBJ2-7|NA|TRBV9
TGTGCCAGCAGCGTTGGTCCCGGAGACAGGACCTCCTACGAGCAGTACTTC
CASSVGPGDRTSYEQYF
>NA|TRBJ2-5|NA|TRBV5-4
TGTGCCAGCAGCCGGCTGATGGGGGGCCAAGAGACCCAGTACTTC
CASSRLMGGQETQYF
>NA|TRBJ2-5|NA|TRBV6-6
TGTGCCAGCATCCTGAGAACTCAAGAGACCCAGTACTTC
CASILRTQETQYF
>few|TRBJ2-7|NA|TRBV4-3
TGCGCCAGCAGCCCCGGGCTGGCCTCCTACGAGCAGTACTTC
CASSPGLASYEQYF